The entry that follows covers one TCR beta chain sequence. Its specificity is unknown. TCRdb's table, derived via immunoSEQ multiplex PCR, lists solely in-frame clones and lacks some. The sample shows about 4,400 clones, 69% of them seen only once. This CDR3 region has 18 residues. J gave up 0 bases and V 5 bases, and 14 bases lay outside the gene matches. The germline CDR1 and CDR2 sequences are SGHTA and FQGNSA. The data belong to a study of high-grade serous ovarian cancer treatment subgroups. Study results and limitations: Repertoire similarity ranged roughly 0.095 to 0.79 between tumors of one patient. Spatial context was lost because tumors were sequenced in bulk. TCR relatedness rose with neoantigen level and trended with mutation load. Only CDR3 was analyzed; CDR1 and CDR2 were not.

The tumor samples were collected prior to definitive surgery or chemotherapy. The specimen sequenced was tumor tissue. The chain carries TRBV7-2 and TRBJ2-5; 8 bases are shared with TRBD2. This clonotype originated in a human donor with high-grade serous ovarian cancer. The chain's CDR3 is CASSLGPSGGPDQETQYF. The CDR3 DNA follows: TGTGCCAGCAGCCTCGGACCGTCGGGGGGGCCGGACCAAGAGACCCAGTACTTC. The whole variable domain, remainder taken from reference TRBV7-2 and TRBJ2-5, is GAGVSQSPSNKVTEKGKDVELRCDPISGHTALYWYRQSLGQGLEFLIYFQGNSAPDKSGLPSDRFSAERTGGSVSTLTIQRTQQEDSAVYLCASSLGPSGGPDQETQYFGPGTRLLVL.